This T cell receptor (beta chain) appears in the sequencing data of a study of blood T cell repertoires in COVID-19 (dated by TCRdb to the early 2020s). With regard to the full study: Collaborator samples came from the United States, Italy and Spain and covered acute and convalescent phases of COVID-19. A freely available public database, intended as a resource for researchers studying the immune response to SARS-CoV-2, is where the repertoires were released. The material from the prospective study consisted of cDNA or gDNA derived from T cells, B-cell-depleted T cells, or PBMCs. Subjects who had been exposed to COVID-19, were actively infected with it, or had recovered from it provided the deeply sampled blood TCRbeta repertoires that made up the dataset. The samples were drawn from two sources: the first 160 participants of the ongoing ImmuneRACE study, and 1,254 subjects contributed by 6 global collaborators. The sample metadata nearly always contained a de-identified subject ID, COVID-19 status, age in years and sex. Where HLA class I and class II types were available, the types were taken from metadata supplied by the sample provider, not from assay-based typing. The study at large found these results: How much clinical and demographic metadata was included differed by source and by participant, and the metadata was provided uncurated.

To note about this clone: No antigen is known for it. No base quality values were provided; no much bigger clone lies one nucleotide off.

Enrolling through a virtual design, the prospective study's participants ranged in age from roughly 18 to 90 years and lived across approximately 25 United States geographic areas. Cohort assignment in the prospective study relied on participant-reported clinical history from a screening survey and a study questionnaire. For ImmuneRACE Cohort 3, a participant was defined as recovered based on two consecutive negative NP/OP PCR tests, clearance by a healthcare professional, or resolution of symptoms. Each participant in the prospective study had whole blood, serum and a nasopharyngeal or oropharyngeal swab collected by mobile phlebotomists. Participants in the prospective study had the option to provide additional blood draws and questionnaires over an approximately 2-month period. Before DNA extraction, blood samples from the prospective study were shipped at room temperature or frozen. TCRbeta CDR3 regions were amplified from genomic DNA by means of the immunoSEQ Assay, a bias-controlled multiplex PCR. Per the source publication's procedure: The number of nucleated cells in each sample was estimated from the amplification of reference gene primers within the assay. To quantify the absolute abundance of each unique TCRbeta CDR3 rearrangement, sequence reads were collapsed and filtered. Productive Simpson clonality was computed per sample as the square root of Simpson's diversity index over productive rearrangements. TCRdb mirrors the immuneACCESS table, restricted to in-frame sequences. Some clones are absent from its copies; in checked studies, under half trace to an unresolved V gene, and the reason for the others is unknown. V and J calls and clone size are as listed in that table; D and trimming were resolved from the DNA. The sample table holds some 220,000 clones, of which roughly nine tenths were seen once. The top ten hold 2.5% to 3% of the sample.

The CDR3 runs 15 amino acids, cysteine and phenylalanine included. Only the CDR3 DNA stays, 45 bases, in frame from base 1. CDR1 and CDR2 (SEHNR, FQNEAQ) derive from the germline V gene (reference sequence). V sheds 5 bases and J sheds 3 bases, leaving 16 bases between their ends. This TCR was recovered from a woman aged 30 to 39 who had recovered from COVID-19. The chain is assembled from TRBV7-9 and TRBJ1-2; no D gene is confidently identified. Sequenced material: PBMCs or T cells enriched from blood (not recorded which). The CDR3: CASSTLGGQDYGYTF. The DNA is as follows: TGTGCCAGCAGCACCCTTGGCGGGCAGGACTATGGCTACACCTTC.